One sample yielded the 28 T cell receptor beta chains listed below, sequenced in a study of vaccination and CD4 T cells after COVID-19. Their recognized antigens are unknown. Described time point: late sampling 161 to 241 days after vaccination in a few convalescent patients. The sample's treatment: approximately 9-day PBMC culture with coronavirus spike peptide pools or control peptides (ViraFEST assay). Researchers used the Oncomine TCR Beta short-read assay to sequence DNA from cultured CD4+ T cells. Via MiXCR, TCRdb re-called the PCR reads, giving one row per CDR3 protein. The sample includes about 16,000 distinct CDR3 sequences, just under 55% of them seen just once. Source: CD4+ T cells from blood, cultured in vitro, taken about 7 months after SARS-CoV-2 vaccination. The source is a human donor who had recovered from COVID-19.

The chain carries TRBV19 and TRBJ2-3, with 7 nucleotides matching TRBD1. The CDR3 covers 15 residues. The J segment lost 0 bases and the V segment lost 4 bases, leaving 4 bases of the junction unmatched. Germline CDR1 reads LNHDA; CDR2 reads SQIVND (reference sequence). CDR3 loop: CASSSQTGSTDTQYF. For the CDR3, the DNA is TGTGCCAGTAGTAGCCAGACAGGGAGCACAGATACGCAGTATTTT.

V is TRBV5-4 and J is TRBJ1-1, with TRBD1 matching over 11 bases. CDR1 and CDR2 (germline): SGHNT, YYREEE (reference sequence). The V and J ends lost 5 bases and 3 bases, in that order; junction bases with no gene match: 3. The CDR3 contains 14 residues. CDR3 sequence: CASSRGQGDTEAFF. DNA for the CDR3: TGTGCCAGCAGTCGGGGACAGGGGGACACTGAAGCTTTCTTT. Based on the CDR3 plus reference TRBV5-4 and TRBJ1-1, the full variable domain is ETGVTQSPTHLIKTRGQQVTLRCSSQSGHNTVSWYQQALGQGPQFIFQYYREEENGRGNFPPRFSGLQFPNYSSELNVNALELDDSALYLCASSRGQGDTEAFFGQGTRLTVV.

This clonotype is termed medium-sized. Compared with germline, one end of the junction differs, possibly owing to a read error. The rearrangement links TRBV7-7 to TRBJ2-5; TRBD1 matches at 7 bases. This CDR3 has 15 residues. CDR1 SSHAT and CDR2 FNYEAQ come from the germline V gene (reference sequence). Written as DNA, the CDR3 is TGTGCTAGCAGCTTTGGCAGGGGGTCGGGCGAGACCCAGTACTTC. As protein: CASSFGRGSGETQYF. Looking up the rest from reference TRBV7-7 and TRBJ2-5 gives the full variable domain: GAGVSQSPRYKVTKRGQDVTLRCDPISSHATLYWYQQALGQGPEFLTYFNYEAQPDKSGLPSDRFSAERPEGSISTLTIQRTEQRDSAMYRCASSFGRGSGETQYFGPGTRLLVL.

In this sample, this clonotype turned up a few times. The chain combines TRBV24-1 with TRBJ2-5, with D maybe TRBD1 (5 bases). Trimming removed 4 bases at V and 2 bases at J, with 10 bases between. Germline CDR1 is KGHDR and CDR2 is SFDVKD. The CDR3 runs to 14 residues. CDR3 in amino acids: CATSDPGFQETQYF. CDR3 in DNA: TGTGCCACCAGTGACCCAGGGTTTCAAGAGACCCAGTACTTC.

CDR3 residues: CASSLDFQVYEQYF. The CDR3 nucleotides are TGTGCCAGCAGCTTAGATTTCCAGGTCTACGAGCAGTACTTC. The chain has TRBV7-2 and TRBJ2-7; D gene uncertain. Germline V gene lookup returns CDR1 SGHTA and CDR2 FQGNSA. CDR3 length equals 14 residues. The ends were cut back, 1 base at V and 3 bases at J, with 10 bases in the middle.

V usage is TRBV7-6 and J usage is TRBJ2-1; D call uncertain. Germline V gives CDR1 SGHVS, CDR2 FNYEAQ. With 8 bases removed from V and 4 bases from J, the gap between germline ends came to 18 bases. The CDR3 length is 15 residues. For the CDR3, the DNA is TGTGCCAGCCAATCTGACTCGACGCCTTACAATGAGCAGTTCTTC. It translates to CASQSDSTPYNEQFF.

The rearrangement links TRBV6-5 to TRBJ2-3, with D perhaps TRBD2 (7 bases). Germline CDR1 MNHEY, CDR2 SVGAGI. V was trimmed by 4 bases and J by 11 bases, leaving 10 bases between them. This CDR3 has 11 amino acids. CDR3 residues: CASSWGGMQYF. CDR3 sequence (DNA): TGTGCCAGCAGTTGGGGGGGCATGCAGTATTTT.

In its sample, this clonotype was seen a few times. The chain uses TRBV15 and TRBJ1-2; TRBD1 agrees at 10 bases. The V gene end was trimmed by 7 bases and the J gene end by 8 bases; junction bases not matched to a gene: 7. The germline CDR1 and CDR2 sequences are LNHNV and YYDKDF (reference sequence). This CDR3 region has 13 residues. The CDR3 spells CATTLDRGDGYTF. The CDR3, as DNA: TGTGCCACCACCCTGGACAGGGGGGACGGCTACACCTTC.

V and J are TRBV5-1 and TRBJ2-5; 16 nucleotides line up with TRBD2. The V gene end was trimmed by 4 bases and the J gene end by 2 bases; junction bases not matched to a gene: 2. The germline V gene encodes CDR1 SGHRS and CDR2 YFSETQ. The CDR3 length is 16 residues. The CDR3 protein is CASSPGLAGGQETQYF. The CDR3 bases are TGCGCCAGCAGCCCGGGACTAGCGGGGGGGCAAGAGACCCAGTACTTC.

V gene TRBV20-1 combines with J gene TRBJ2-3; 7 nucleotides align to TRBD1. This CDR3 has 11 residues. Trimming took 5 bases from V and 5 from J; bases not matched to a gene: 1. The germline gives CDR1 DFQATT, CDR2 SNEGSKA (reference sequence). As DNA, the CDR3 is TGCAGTGCTCCAGGGGGAGATACGCAGTATTTT. Encoded protein: CSAPGGDTQYF.

This clonotype was counted a single time. CDR3 bases: TGCAGTGCTAGAGACCGGCGACTAGCGGACAATGAGCAGTTCTTC. Its translation is CSARDRRLADNEQFF. The chain joins TRBV20-1 to TRBJ2-1; 9 nucleotides align to TRBD2. Per the germline V gene, CDR1 is DFQATT and CDR2 is SNEGSKA (reference sequence). The length of the CDR3 is 15 residues. J lost 5 bases, V lost 0 bases, and 5 bases had no gene match.

In its sample, this clonotype was seen a few times. The chain uses TRBV27 and TRBJ2-3; no firm D call. The CDR3 length is 11 residues. The germline V gene encodes CDR1 MNHEY and CDR2 SMNVEV (reference sequence). Trimming left V 3 bases short and J 7 bases short, with 5 bases between. This chain's CDR3 is CASSLGYTQYF. For the CDR3, the DNA is TGTGCCAGCAGTTTGGGATATACGCAGTATTTT.

The V gene is TRBV6-5, the J gene TRBJ1-1; D uncertain. The CDR3 spans 13 residues. Germline-derived CDR1 and CDR2 are MNHEY and SVGAGI. Trimming removed 2 bases from V and 2 bases from J, with 6 bases in between. The CDR3 reads CASSYRPNTEAFF. The CDR3 DNA reads as TGTGCCAGCAGTTACCGACCAAACACTGAAGCTTTCTTT.

The V and J genes are TRBV27 and TRBJ1-1; 7 nucleotides line up with TRBD1. In germline, CDR1 is MNHEY, CDR2 SMNVEV (reference sequence). V gave up 5 bases and J gave up 4 bases; unmatched junction bases: 4. This CDR3 has 13 amino acids. The CDR3 coding sequence is TGTGCCAGCAGTCGACAGGGTTCCACTGAAGCTTTCTTT. Its translation is CASSRQGSTEAFF.

This clonotype was detected once. The genes are TRBV6-2 or TRBV6-3 and TRBJ1-2; the D gene is possibly TRBD1 (5 bases). This CDR3 has 14 amino acids. V was cut by 0 bases and J by 2 bases, with 7 bases left in between. Germline CDR1 MNHEY, CDR2 SVGEGT. The CDR3 reads CASSYSRTNYGYTF. The CDR3 DNA follows: TGTGCCAGCAGTTACTCGCGGACAAACTATGGCTACACCTTC.

The chain is built from TRBV7-9 and TRBJ1-5; 7 nucleotides match TRBD1. Germline CDR1 is SEHNR and CDR2 is FQNEAQ (reference sequence). V was clipped by 4 bases and J by 0 bases; unmatched bases: 3. The CDR3 has 15 residues. The CDR3 reads CASSSTGNSNQPQHF. DNA for the CDR3: TGTGCCAGCAGCTCGACAGGGAATAGCAATCAGCCCCAGCATTTT. The full variable domain, its missing parts supplied by reference TRBV7-9 and TRBJ1-5, is DTGVSQNPRHKITKRGQNVTFRCDPISEHNRLYWYRQTLGQGPEFLTYFQNEAQLEKSRLLSDRFSAERPKGSFSTLEIQRTEQGDSAMYLCASSSTGNSNQPQHFGDGTRLSIL.

This clonotype was detected a few times. V is TRBV20-1 and J is TRBJ2-5; 11 bases map to TRBD2. The J segment lost 5 bases and the V segment lost 3 bases, leaving 5 bases of the junction unmatched. This CDR3 spans 14 amino acids. Germline values: CDR1 DFQATT, CDR2 SNEGSKA (reference sequence). Written as DNA, the CDR3 is TGCAGTGCTAGGAAGCCTAGCGGGAGGGAGACCCAGTACTTC. This encodes CSARKPSGRETQYF.

Only a few counts were recorded for this clonotype. This chain joins TRBV20-1 and TRBJ2-7; D not certain. In germline, CDR1 is DFQATT, CDR2 SNEGSKA (reference sequence). V gave up 0 bases and J gave up 3 bases, with 15 bases separating them. This CDR3 contains 15 residues. As DNA, the CDR3 is TGCAGTGCTAGAGATGTACGGACCGGCGGCTACGAGCAGTACTTC. This sequence encodes CSARDVRTGGYEQYF.

The chain is built from TRBV19 and TRBJ2-3; no clear D gene. V shed 7 bases and J shed 4 bases, with 9 bases lying between them. Germline V CDR1 and CDR2: LNHDA, SQIVND (reference sequence). This CDR3 is built from 12 residues. The CDR3, as DNA: TGTGCCAGTATACGATGGGCAGATACGCAGTATTTT. Its translation: CASIRWADTQYF.

The chain employs TRBV7-2 and TRBJ2-5; 11 positions match TRBD2. Germline V gene data show CDR1 as SGHTA and CDR2 as FQGNSA. V lost 2 bases to trimming and J lost 5 bases; unmatched junction nucleotides: 13. The CDR3 extends over 18 amino acids. CDR3 nucleotides: TGTGCCAGCAGCTTACTCCACTTTAGCGGGGGGGCCACGGAGACCCAGTACTTC. Translated, it gives CASSLLHFSGGATETQYF.

V is TRBV6-2 or TRBV6-3 and J is TRBJ2-1, with 13 bases aligning to TRBD2. The V and J ends lost 3 bases and 9 bases, in that order; junction bases with no gene match: 14. Looked up from germline, CDR1 is MNHEY and CDR2 is SVGEGT. The CDR3 loop spans 18 amino acids. The CDR3 here is CASSYHLGGTSGKVEQFF. DNA of the CDR3: TGTGCCAGCAGTTATCACCTTGGGGGGACTAGCGGGAAGGTTGAGCAGTTCTTC.

This rearrangement joins TRBV6-5 to TRBJ2-7; 9 nucleotides match TRBD1. The CDR3 contains 16 residues. CDR1 is MNHEY and CDR2 is SVGAGI in the germline V gene. V shed 4 bases and J 6 bases; nucleotides not matched to a gene: 13. The CDR3 nucleotides read TGTGCCAGCAGTTCGTTTAGGACAGGGGCCGCCGGCGAGCAGTACTTC. This gives the protein CASSSFRTGAAGEQYF.

This sequence joins TRBV20-1 and TRBJ2-1; TRBD2 agrees at 8 bases. The CDR3 totals 17 residues. The V gene's germline CDR1 is DFQATT and CDR2 SNEGSKA (reference sequence). Trimming removed 1 base from V and 8 bases from J; junction bases left unmatched: 16. The CDR3 bases are TGCAGTGCTAGAGCCGTTTTTATTAGCGGGGTACGGGATGAGCAGTTCTTC. Translating it yields CSARAVFISGVRDEQFF.

This chain joins TRBV20-1 and TRBJ1-5; 8 bases map to TRBD1. This CDR3 has 13 residues. With 2 bases clipped from V and 7 bases from J, the junction kept 4 bases outside the gene matches. The germline V gene encodes CDR1 DFQATT and CDR2 SNEGSKA (reference sequence). This chain's CDR3 is CSARSRGHQPQHF. The CDR3 coding sequence is TGCAGTGCTAGATCCAGGGGGCACCAGCCCCAGCATTTT.

The sample holds one count of this clonotype. V and J are TRBV11-3 and TRBJ2-1, with 12 nucleotides matching TRBD2. CDR1 is SGHNT and CDR2 is YENEEA in the germline V gene. V shed 5 bases, J shed 7 bases, and the junction held 3 bases outside the gene matches. CDR3 size: 14 residues. The CDR3 here is CASSPTSGRNEQFF. CDR3 coding DNA: TGTGCCAGCAGCCCAACTAGCGGGAGGAATGAGCAGTTCTTC.

The J gene is TRBJ2-3, the V gene TRBV20-1, with no clear D. This CDR3 contains 13 residues. The V and J ends lost 1 base and 10 bases respectively, with 15 bases between them. CDR1 and CDR2 (germline): DFQATT, SNEGSKA (reference sequence). The CDR3 sequence is CSARVSSVVAQYF. The CDR3 DNA reads as TGCAGTGCTAGAGTCAGCTCCGTGGTTGCGCAGTATTTT.

This clonotype was observed a handful of times. The J gene is TRBJ1-1, the V gene TRBV7-6; D remains ambiguous. Trimming removed 5 bases from V and 1 base from J, with 8 bases in between. The germline V gene encodes CDR1 SGHVS and CDR2 FNYEAQ. CDR3 length equals 13 residues. CDR3 residues: CASSAQPNTEAFF. The CDR3 DNA is TGTGCCAGCAGCGCACAGCCGAACACTGAAGCTTTCTTT.

This clonotype turned up a few times. CDR3 sequence (DNA): TGTGCCAGCAGTCGGATGCGAGAGACCCAGTACTTC. Translating gives CASSRMRETQYF. J is TRBJ2-5 and V is TRBV6-1, with D uncertain. Germline lookup yields CDR1 MNHNS and CDR2 SASEGT. The CDR3 extends over 12 amino acids. V shed 5 bases and J shed 4 bases, with 8 bases lying between them.